This TCR beta chain emerged from a study of blood T cells in healthy people across ages. Study-level information: T cells yielded about one barcoded beta molecule per two cells through template switching. Study-level findings and limits: Observed TCR beta diversity per million T cells went down as age went up. This fall followed a roughly linear course with age.

About this clonotype: Its cognate antigen is unknown.

The second PCR ran about 7 to 12 cycles with a sample-barcoded 5' primer and J-beta primers. Each of the samples gave a minimum of 3 million paired-end reads that contained CDR3. A single record per CDR3 protein comes from TCRdb applying MiXCR to the 5' RACE reads. Altogether over a million distinct CDR3 sequences are present, 35% to 55% being singletons, with the ten largest covering under 20%. Each donor gave about 9.3 milliliters of peripheral blood. CDR1 and CDR2 from the germline V gene are SEHNR and FQNEAQ (reference sequence). This CDR3 comprises 12 residues. The V and J ends lost 2 bases and 9 bases respectively, with 8 bases between them.

The chain recombines TRBV7-9 with TRBJ2-1; D possibly matches TRBD1 or TRBD2 (5 bases each). The sequence came from a woman in her fifties or sixties in good health. Sample: blood. The CDR3 DNA is TGTGCCAGCAGCTTATGGGGGAGTGAGCAGTTCTTC. The encoded protein is CASSLWGSEQFF.